Listed below are T cell receptor beta chains from one sample, sequenced in a study of blood T cells in healthy people across ages. TCRdb fed the 5' RACE reads into MiXCR, producing one record per CDR3 protein. The table includes 550,000 to 800,000 distinct CDR3 sequences, over 20% detected once. The specimen sequenced was blood. The receptors shown here come from an older man in good health. Each CDR3 is given with its conserved first and last residue. Fields, in order: CDR3 DNA, CDR3 protein, clone size, V gene, D gene, J gene. A D gene is named only where the DNA matches it firmly. Expanded clones are given a class, and other clones once, few, many or no size at all.

TGCAGTGCTAGAGATGGAGCAGGTAGTCCTTATGGCTACACCTTC,CSARDGAGSPYGYTF,once,TRBV20-1,.,TRBJ1-2
TGTGCCAGCAGCTTAAGAAAGGGTCAAGAGACCCAGTACTTC,CASSLRKGQETQYF,few,TRBV7-2,.,TRBJ2-5
TGTGCCAGCAGCTTAGATAGCGGGAGGGCAGATACGCAGTATTTT,CASSLDSGRADTQYF,.,TRBV7-2,TRBD2,TRBJ2-3
TGTGCCAGCAGCTCCCAGGGACTCCTAGAGACCCAGTACTTC,CASSSQGLLETQYF,few,TRBV7-2,.,TRBJ2-5
TGTGCCAGCAGCTTAGCATCCTGGGGGGAGACCCAGTACTTC,CASSLASWGETQYF,.,TRBV7-6,.,TRBJ2-5
TGTGCCAGCAGTTCGACAGGGCTAGGGGAGACCCAGTACTTC,CASSSTGLGETQYF,.,TRBV2,TRBD1,TRBJ2-5
TGTGCCAGCAGCCAAGAGGGGCGGCGGGAGGGTCACAATGAGCAGTTCTTC,CASSQEGRREGHNEQFF,many,TRBV3-1,TRBD2,TRBJ2-1
TGCGCCAGCAGCCGGGTGGTGACAGTCTCCCAAGAGACCCAGTACTTC,CASSRVVTVSQETQYF,.,TRBV5-1,.,TRBJ2-5
TGTGCCAGCACCAGACAGTTCCCCTATAATTCACCCCTCCACTTT,CASTRQFPYNSPLHF,.,TRBV28,.,TRBJ1-6
TGTGCCAGCACCTTGGGGGACAGGGTCTACAATGAGCAGTTCTTC,CASTLGDRVYNEQFF,.,TRBV5-6,TRBD1,TRBJ2-1
TGCAGTGCTAGCCGGGAGGGCCCGATGGAGACCCAGTACTTC,CSASREGPMETQYF,few,TRBV20-1,TRBD2,TRBJ2-5
TGTGCCAGCAGTGAAGATGTGAGCACAGATACGCAGTATTTT,CASSEDVSTDTQYF,many,TRBV2,.,TRBJ2-3
TGTGCCAGCAGCTCAAACAGGGGAGATGCGCAGTATTTT,CASSSNRGDAQYF,.,TRBV7-2,TRBD1,TRBJ2-3
TGTGCCAGCAGTCCCGACCTCACGGGTACCACCTTC,CASSPDLTGTTF,.,TRBV28,.,TRBJ1-2
TGCAGTGCTGGGACAGGGTCCCTCTACGAGCAGTACTTC,CSAGTGSLYEQYF,.,TRBV20-1,TRBD1,TRBJ2-7
TGTGCCAGCAGTGAAGCATATGGGGAGACCCAGTACTTC,CASSEAYGETQYF,.,TRBV6-1,.,TRBJ2-5
TGTGCCAGCAGTTGGAGTAGCATTGGGGGTGATGGCTACACCTTC,CASSWSSIGGDGYTF,few,TRBV28,.,TRBJ1-2
TGCGCCAGCAGCTTGGTACCAAAAGAGACCCAGTACTTC,CASSLVPKETQYF,.,TRBV5-1,.,TRBJ2-5
TGCGCCAGCAGCTTGGCTCGCACCTCCTACAATGAGCAGTTCTTC,CASSLARTSYNEQFF,many,TRBV5-1,.,TRBJ2-1
TGCAGTGCTAGCATGACTAGCGGGAGGAGAAGTGAGCAGTTCTTC,CSASMTSGRRSEQFF,.,TRBV20-1,TRBD2,TRBJ2-1
TGTGCCAGCAGCTTAGCGGGAGGGGGGTCTGGGGCCAACGTCCTGACTTTC,CASSLAGGGSGANVLTF,.,TRBV7-2,.,TRBJ2-6
TGTGTCAGCAGCCCGGGTCAGGGGGCTTACTATGGCTACACCTTC,CVSSPGQGAYYGYTF,.,TRBV12-3/TRBV12-4,TRBD1,TRBJ1-2
TGCGCCAGCAGTGGCCGGGACAGTTTAACAGATACGCAGTATTTT,CASSGRDSLTDTQYF,few,TRBV10-1,TRBD1,TRBJ2-3
TGTGCCAGCAGCTTCCCAGGGGGGTACCAAGAGACCCAGTACTTC,CASSFPGGYQETQYF,.,TRBV7-2,.,TRBJ2-5
TGTGCCAGCAGCCAAGATCTTTCGGGGATTAGAGGGAATCAGCCCCAGCATTTT,CASSQDLSGIRGNQPQHF,.,TRBV3-1,.,TRBJ1-5
TGCGCCAGCAGGGGGAATGCAGGGTCGAGGGGCGAGCAGTACTTC,CASRGNAGSRGEQYF,.,TRBV2,TRBD1,TRBJ2-7
TGCGCCAGCAGCCAAGATCACCCGAAAAGGGTCACAGATACGCAGTATTTT,CASSQDHPKRVTDTQYF,few,TRBV4-3,.,TRBJ2-3
TGTGCCAGCAGTTGGGACAGGGACAGCTCCTACGAGCAGTACTTC,CASSWDRDSSYEQYF,few,TRBV27,TRBD1,TRBJ2-7
TGTGCCAGCAGTGAATTGGGTAGCGGGAGGGGCCATGAGCAGTTCTTC,CASSELGSGRGHEQFF,few,TRBV25-1,TRBD2,TRBJ2-1
TGTGCCAGCAGTGAAGAGGGGGACCTATCACCCCTCCACTTT,CASSEEGDLSPLHF,few,TRBV6-1,.,TRBJ1-6
TGTGCCAGCAGCCAAGATGGGACGGCTGGCTACACCTTC,CASSQDGTAGYTF,.,TRBV4-2,.,TRBJ1-2
TGTGCCAGCAGTTTAGCAGGAGACACCATATATTTT,CASSLAGDTIYF,.,TRBV12-3/TRBV12-4,.,TRBJ1-3
TGTGCCACCAGCAGAGAAGAGGCGGGGTGGGCAGATACGCGGTATTTT,CATSREEAGWADTRYF,.,TRBV15,.,TRBJ2-3